These T cell receptor beta chains were read from a single sample in a study of blood T cell repertoires in COVID-19. The protocol was immunoSEQ multiplex PCR, while the TCRdb copy is restricted to in-frame clones and leaves out a portion. The data show approximately 270,000 clones, with 70% to 90% seen just once and 0.75% to 0.95% held by the top ten. The specimen was peripheral blood. These TCRs come from a human donor with COVID-19, enrolled during active disease. The donor label of this sample is uncertain. Each CDR3 is given with its conserved first and last residue. Fields, in order: D gene, V gene, J gene, clone size, CDR3 protein, CDR3 DNA. A D gene is named only where the DNA matches it firmly. Only part of the rows carry a size: once, few, many, or a class if the clone is expanded.

d_call: TRBD1
v_call: TRBV29-1
j_call: TRBJ2-5
clone_size: .
cdr3_aa: CSLQQGAGETQYF
cdr3_nt: TGCAGCCTCCAACAGGGGGCGGGAGAGACCCAGTACTTC

d_call: .
v_call: TRBV28
j_call: TRBJ2-1
clone_size: .
cdr3_aa: CASSLAGRRNEQFF
cdr3_nt: TGTGCCAGCAGTTTAGCGGGGAGACGGAATGAGCAGTTCTTC

d_call: .
v_call: TRBV6-5
j_call: TRBJ2-3
clone_size: .
cdr3_aa: CASSSQRITDTQYF
cdr3_nt: TGTGCCAGCAGTTCCCAGCGGATCACAGATACGCAGTATTTT

d_call: TRBD1
v_call: TRBV7-3
j_call: TRBJ1-4
clone_size: few
cdr3_aa: CASSLNRGGEKLFF
cdr3_nt: TGTGCCAGCAGCTTAAACAGGGGGGGCGAAAAACTGTTTTTT

d_call: .
v_call: TRBV6-1
j_call: TRBJ1-4
clone_size: .
cdr3_aa: CASSELNGNEKLFF
cdr3_nt: TGTGCCAGCAGTGAGCTCAACGGGAATGAAAAACTGTTTTTT

d_call: .
v_call: TRBV29-1
j_call: TRBJ2-7
clone_size: .
cdr3_aa: CSVAARGAYEQYF
cdr3_nt: TGCAGCGTTGCCGCACGGGGAGCCTACGAGCAGTACTTC

d_call: .
v_call: TRBV5-1
j_call: TRBJ2-3
clone_size: .
cdr3_aa: CASSSDPVVGRSSTDTQYF
cdr3_nt: TGCGCCAGCAGCTCCGATCCCGTGGTCGGGAGATCTAGCACAGATACGCAGTATTTT

d_call: .
v_call: TRBV11-2
j_call: TRBJ1-2
clone_size: .
cdr3_aa: CASSLLRGSNYGYTF
cdr3_nt: TGTGCCAGCAGCTTATTGCGCGGATCTAACTATGGCTACACCTTC

d_call: TRBD1
v_call: TRBV25-1
j_call: TRBJ1-3
clone_size: .
cdr3_aa: CASSETNRGRIGNTIYF
cdr3_nt: TGTGCCAGCAGTGAGACTAACAGGGGAAGGATCGGAAACACCATATATTTT

d_call: .
v_call: TRBV6-1
j_call: TRBJ1-5
clone_size: .
cdr3_aa: CASRPDSIRNQPQHF
cdr3_nt: TGTGCCAGCAGACCCGACAGTATCCGCAATCAGCCCCAGCATTTT

d_call: TRBD1
v_call: TRBV5-4
j_call: TRBJ2-1
clone_size: .
cdr3_aa: CASSKTGDGIYNEQFF
cdr3_nt: TGTGCCAGCAGTAAAACAGGGGATGGGATTTACAATGAGCAGTTCTTC

d_call: TRBD1
v_call: TRBV5-1
j_call: TRBJ1-1
clone_size: .
cdr3_aa: CASSLDGQGGEAFF
cdr3_nt: TGCGCCAGCAGCTTGGACGGACAGGGGGGTGAAGCTTTCTTT

d_call: .
v_call: TRBV7-7
j_call: TRBJ2-2
clone_size: .
cdr3_aa: CASSLGGGSNTGELFF
cdr3_nt: TGTGCTAGCAGCTTAGGGGGAGGGTCGAACACCGGGGAGCTGTTTTTT

d_call: .
v_call: TRBV11-3
j_call: TRBJ1-1
clone_size: .
cdr3_aa: CASSFNRGTEAFF
cdr3_nt: TGTGCCAGCAGCTTTAACCGAGGCACTGAAGCTTTCTTT

d_call: .
v_call: TRBV12-3/TRBV12-4
j_call: TRBJ2-3
clone_size: .
cdr3_aa: CASSFGGTDTQYF
cdr3_nt: TGTGCCAGCAGTTTTGGAGGAACAGATACGCAGTATTTT

d_call: .
v_call: TRBV11-2
j_call: TRBJ1-2
clone_size: .
cdr3_aa: CASGEVRIYGYTF
cdr3_nt: TGTGCCAGCGGCGAGGTCAGAATCTATGGCTACACCTTC

d_call: TRBD2
v_call: TRBV3-1/TRBV3-2
j_call: TRBJ2-4
clone_size: .
cdr3_aa: CASSQVLAGVYQYF
cdr3_nt: TGTGCCAGCAGCCAAGTCCTGGCGGGAGTATATCAGTACTTC

d_call: .
v_call: TRBV6-6
j_call: TRBJ1-2
clone_size: .
cdr3_aa: CASSYGLPVNYGYTF
cdr3_nt: TGTGCCAGCAGTTACGGGCTCCCAGTTAACTATGGCTACACCTTC

d_call: .
v_call: TRBV21-1
j_call: TRBJ1-1
clone_size: few
cdr3_aa: CASRQGIVTEAFF
cdr3_nt: TGTGCCAGCAGACAGGGGATAGTCACTGAAGCTTTCTTT

d_call: .
v_call: TRBV7-9
j_call: TRBJ2-2
clone_size: .
cdr3_aa: CASSLGLATGELFF
cdr3_nt: TGTGCCAGCAGCTTAGGGCTAGCGACCGGGGAGCTGTTTTTT

d_call: TRBD1
v_call: TRBV6-1
j_call: TRBJ1-4
clone_size: few
cdr3_aa: CASSEASGGLSKLFF
cdr3_nt: TGTGCCAGCAGTGAAGCGTCAGGGGGACTGTCAAAACTGTTTTTT

d_call: TRBD2
v_call: TRBV3-1/TRBV3-2
j_call: TRBJ2-2
clone_size: .
cdr3_aa: CASSLGLATPGELFF
cdr3_nt: TGTGCCAGCAGCCTCGGACTAGCTACCCCCGGGGAGCTGTTTTTT

d_call: .
v_call: TRBV7-2
j_call: TRBJ2-3
clone_size: .
cdr3_aa: CASSRDRYTDTQYF
cdr3_nt: TGTGCCAGCAGTCGCGACAGATACACAGATACGCAGTATTTT

d_call: .
v_call: TRBV28
j_call: TRBJ1-2
clone_size: few
cdr3_aa: CASSGGVGSTLWGYTF
cdr3_nt: TGTGCCAGCAGCGGAGGAGTGGGCTCAACCCTCTGGGGCTACACCTTC

d_call: .
v_call: TRBV9
j_call: TRBJ2-3
clone_size: .
cdr3_aa: CASSVGAGDTDTQYF
cdr3_nt: TGTGCCAGCAGCGTAGGGGCAGGGGACACAGATACGCAGTATTTT

d_call: TRBD2
v_call: TRBV4-3
j_call: TRBJ2-3
clone_size: few
cdr3_aa: CASSQEGGSPTDTQYF
cdr3_nt: TGCGCCAGCAGCCAAGAGGGCGGGAGCCCCACAGATACGCAGTATTTT

d_call: .
v_call: TRBV12-3/TRBV12-4
j_call: TRBJ1-5
clone_size: few
cdr3_aa: CASSLGMSQPQHF
cdr3_nt: TGTGCCAGCAGCCTAGGTATGAGTCAGCCCCAGCATTTT

d_call: .
v_call: TRBV3-1/TRBV3-2
j_call: TRBJ1-3
clone_size: .
cdr3_aa: CASSPRGGRGNTIYF
cdr3_nt: TGTGCCAGCAGCCCACGTGGGGGCAGGGGAAACACCATATATTTT

d_call: .
v_call: TRBV30
j_call: TRBJ1-6
clone_size: .
cdr3_aa: CAWSTVNSPLHF
cdr3_nt: TGTGCCTGGAGTACAGTCAATTCACCCCTCCACTTT

d_call: .
v_call: TRBV19
j_call: TRBJ1-6
clone_size: .
cdr3_aa: CASSITGDDNSPLHF
cdr3_nt: TGTGCCAGTAGTATAACAGGCGACGATAATTCACCCCTCCACTTT

d_call: .
v_call: TRBV25-1
j_call: TRBJ1-2
clone_size: many
cdr3_aa: CASSESDSVNYGYTF
cdr3_nt: TGTGCCAGCAGTGAATCTGACAGCGTTAACTATGGCTACACCTTC

d_call: .
v_call: TRBV18
j_call: TRBJ1-2
clone_size: .
cdr3_aa: CASSPRDAGTPYGYTF
cdr3_nt: TGTGCCAGCTCACCAAGAGATGCAGGGACTCCCTATGGCTACACCTTC

d_call: TRBD2
v_call: TRBV18
j_call: TRBJ2-5
clone_size: .
cdr3_aa: CASSLQGGKEETQYF
cdr3_nt: TGTGCCAGCTCACTTCAGGGAGGGAAAGAAGAGACCCAGTACTTC

d_call: .
v_call: TRBV3-1/TRBV3-2
j_call: TRBJ1-5
clone_size: .
cdr3_aa: CASSQDLGRHQPQHF
cdr3_nt: TGTGCCAGCAGCCAAGACCTGGGGAGGCATCAGCCCCAGCATTTT

d_call: TRBD1
v_call: TRBV5-1
j_call: TRBJ1-4
clone_size: .
cdr3_aa: CASSLAGQENEKLFF
cdr3_nt: TGCGCCAGCAGCTTGGCGGGACAGGAAAATGAAAAGCTGTTTTTT

d_call: .
v_call: TRBV3-1/TRBV3-2
j_call: TRBJ2-1
clone_size: .
cdr3_aa: CASSQDRENEQFF
cdr3_nt: TGTGCCAGCAGCCAAGATCGGGAAAATGAGCAGTTCTTC

d_call: .
v_call: TRBV18
j_call: TRBJ2-1
clone_size: few
cdr3_aa: CASSPSSGGGNEQFF
cdr3_nt: TGTGCCAGCTCACCGTCGAGCGGTGGTGGGAATGAGCAGTTCTTC

d_call: .
v_call: TRBV7-8
j_call: TRBJ1-1
clone_size: .
cdr3_aa: CASSLAGRGNTEAFF
cdr3_nt: TGTGCCAGCAGCTTAGCGGGCAGGGGGAACACTGAAGCTTTCTTT

d_call: TRBD1
v_call: TRBV29-1
j_call: TRBJ1-1
clone_size: .
cdr3_aa: CSAGRGQGEAFF
cdr3_nt: TGCAGCGCCGGCAGGGGGCAGGGTGAAGCTTTCTTT

d_call: TRBD2
v_call: TRBV9
j_call: TRBJ2-1
clone_size: .
cdr3_aa: CASSSRGASGSSYNEQFF
cdr3_nt: TGTGCCAGCAGCTCCAGAGGGGCTAGCGGTAGCTCCTACAATGAGCAGTTCTTC

d_call: TRBD1
v_call: TRBV7-2
j_call: TRBJ2-7
clone_size: once
cdr3_aa: CASSFMDRVEQYF
cdr3_nt: TGTGCCAGCAGCTTCATGGACAGGGTCGAGCAGTACTTC

d_call: TRBD2
v_call: TRBV3-1/TRBV3-2
j_call: TRBJ2-7
clone_size: .
cdr3_aa: CASSGPLAGVGEQYF
cdr3_nt: TGTGCCAGCAGCGGCCCTCTAGCGGGAGTAGGCGAGCAGTACTTC

d_call: .
v_call: TRBV24-1
j_call: TRBJ2-3
clone_size: .
cdr3_aa: CATSDRQQVDTDTQYF
cdr3_nt: TGTGCCACCAGTGACCGGCAACAGGTAGACACAGATACGCAGTATTTT

d_call: .
v_call: TRBV5-1
j_call: TRBJ1-6
clone_size: .
cdr3_aa: CASSKELNSPLHF
cdr3_nt: TGCGCCAGCAGCAAAGAGCTAAATTCACCCCTCCACTTT

d_call: TRBD1
v_call: TRBV30
j_call: TRBJ1-6
clone_size: .
cdr3_aa: CAWSGRGSYNSPLHF
cdr3_nt: TGTGCCTGGAGTGGCAGGGGGTCCTATAATTCACCCCTCCACTTT

d_call: TRBD1
v_call: TRBV9
j_call: TRBJ2-7
clone_size: once
cdr3_aa: CASSREGTDSYEQYF
cdr3_nt: TGTGCCAGCAGCAGAGAGGGGACAGACTCCTACGAGCAGTACTTC

d_call: .
v_call: TRBV28
j_call: TRBJ2-7
clone_size: .
cdr3_aa: CASSLLSGSSYEQYF
cdr3_nt: TGTGCCAGCAGTTTACTATCCGGTTCCTCCTACGAGCAGTACTTC

d_call: TRBD2
v_call: TRBV28
j_call: TRBJ2-2
clone_size: .
cdr3_aa: CASSLGGRATGELFF
cdr3_nt: TGTGCCAGCAGTTTGGGCGGGAGGGCCACCGGGGAGCTGTTTTTT

d_call: .
v_call: TRBV3-1/TRBV3-2
j_call: TRBJ2-3
clone_size: .
cdr3_aa: CASVGEVTDTQYF
cdr3_nt: TGTGCCAGCGTGGGGGAGGTAACAGATACGCAGTATTTT

d_call: .
v_call: TRBV28
j_call: TRBJ2-3
clone_size: .
cdr3_aa: CASSYEGAPRDTQYF
cdr3_nt: TGTGCCAGCAGTTATGAAGGGGCGCCCCGAGATACGCAGTATTTT

d_call: .
v_call: TRBV5-5
j_call: TRBJ2-5
clone_size: .
cdr3_aa: CASNRFPKETQYF
cdr3_nt: TGTGCCAGCAACAGGTTTCCCAAGGAGACCCAGTACTTC

d_call: TRBD2
v_call: TRBV3-1/TRBV3-2
j_call: TRBJ2-3
clone_size: .
cdr3_aa: CASSSHRAGVTDTQYF
cdr3_nt: TGTGCCAGCAGCTCCCACCGAGCGGGAGTTACAGATACGCAGTATTTT

d_call: TRBD2
v_call: TRBV27
j_call: TRBJ2-3
clone_size: .
cdr3_aa: CASSSISGTADTQYF
cdr3_nt: TGTGCCAGCAGTTCGATTAGCGGGACCGCAGATACGCAGTATTTT